This entry concerns a single TCR beta chain. The antigen remains undetermined. The data originate from a study of cytomegalovirus exposure and HLA in healthy donors. Study results and limitations: Clonal expansion, a later analysis showed, was greater in HLA-associated TCR beta chains than in equally common others. In vitro testing confirmed three CMV-associated chains as specific for CMV antigens. Later work found that TCR association rates differed between HLA loci; DRB1 had the most and HLA-C the fewest.

PCR amplification relied on 60 Vbeta primers (plus 13 Jbeta primers). As processed by the authors: There were around 78 million unique TCR beta chains by a later count, and 8.5 million to 14 million of them were shared. Here immunoSEQ multiplex PCR was the method, and the copy in TCRdb shows in-frame clones only, minus some. V, J and clone size are those of that table, while D and trimming were read from the DNA. In the table there are 90,000 to 120,000 clones, 77% of which are singletons. The CDR3 contains 16 residues. CDR1 and CDR2 (germline): GTSNPN, SVGIG (reference sequence). V lost 2 bases and J lost 1, with 14 bases in between.

Input material: PBMCs. The V call is TRBV30, the J call TRBJ2-2; D perhaps matches TRBD1 (5 bases). The sequence was collected from a male donor in good health and CMV-seronegative. This CDR3 is CAWSLGAGLNTGELFF. In DNA, the CDR3 is TGTGCCTGGAGTTTAGGTGCAGGGTTGAACACCGGGGAGCTGTTTTTT.